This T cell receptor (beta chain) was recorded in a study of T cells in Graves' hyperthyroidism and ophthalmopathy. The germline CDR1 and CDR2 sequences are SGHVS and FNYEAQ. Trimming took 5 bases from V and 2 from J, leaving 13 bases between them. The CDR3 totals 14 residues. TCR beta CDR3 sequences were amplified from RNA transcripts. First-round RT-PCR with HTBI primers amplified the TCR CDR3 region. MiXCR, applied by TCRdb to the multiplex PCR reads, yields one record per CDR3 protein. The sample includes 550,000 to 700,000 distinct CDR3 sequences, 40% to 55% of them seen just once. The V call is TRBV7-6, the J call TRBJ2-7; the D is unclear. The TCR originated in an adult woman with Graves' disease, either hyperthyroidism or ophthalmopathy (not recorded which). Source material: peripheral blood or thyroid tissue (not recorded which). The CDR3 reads CASSRPFLPYEQYF. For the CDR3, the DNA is TGTGCCAGCAGCCGCCCCTTTCTGCCCTACGAGCAGTACTTC.